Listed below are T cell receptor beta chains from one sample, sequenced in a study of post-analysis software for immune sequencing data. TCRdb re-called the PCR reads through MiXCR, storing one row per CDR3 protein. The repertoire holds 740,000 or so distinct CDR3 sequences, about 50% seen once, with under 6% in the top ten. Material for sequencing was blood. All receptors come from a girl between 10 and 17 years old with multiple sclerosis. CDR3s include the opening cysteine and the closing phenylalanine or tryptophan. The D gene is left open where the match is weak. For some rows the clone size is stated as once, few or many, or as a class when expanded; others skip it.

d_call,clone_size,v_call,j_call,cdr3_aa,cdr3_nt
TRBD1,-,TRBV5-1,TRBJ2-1,CASSLGTGGLNEQFF,TGCGCCAGCAGCTTGGGGACAGGGGGACTCAATGAGCAGTTCTTC
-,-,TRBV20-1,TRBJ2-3,CSAERGTQSTDTQYF,TGCAGTGCTGAAAGAGGGACACAAAGCACAGATACGCAGTATTTT
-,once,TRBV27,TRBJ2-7,CASSSWDSYEQYF,TGTGCCAGCAGCTCTTGGGACTCCTACGAGCAGTACTTC
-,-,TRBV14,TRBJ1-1,CASSPRWGTLNTEAFF,TGTGCCAGCAGCCCCCGGTGGGGAACCCTGAACACTGAAGCTTTCTTT
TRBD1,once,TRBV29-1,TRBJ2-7,CSANIRDRGPNEQYF,TGCAGCGCCAACATCCGGGACAGGGGGCCTAACGAGCAGTACTTC
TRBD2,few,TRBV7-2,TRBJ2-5,CASSSRLAGGPRETQYF,TGTGCCAGCAGCTCAAGACTAGCGGGAGGGCCGCGAGAGACCCAGTACTTC
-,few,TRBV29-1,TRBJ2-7,CSVAHLTRTLYEQYF,TGCAGCGTTGCTCACTTAACGAGAACCCTCTACGAGCAGTACTTC
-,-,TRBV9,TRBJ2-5,CASSPGSSRQETQYF,TGTGCCAGCAGCCCAGGATCCTCGAGGCAAGAGACCCAGTACTTC
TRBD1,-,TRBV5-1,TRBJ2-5,CASTKGGAETQYF,TGCGCCAGCACCAAAGGGGGCGCGGAGACCCAGTACTTC
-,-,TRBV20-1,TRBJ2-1,CSARVRASRSYNEQFF,TGCAGTGCTAGAGTCAGGGCCTCCCGCTCCTACAATGAGCAGTTCTTC
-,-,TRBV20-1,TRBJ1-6,CSAMKGNDSPLHF,TGCAGTGCTATGAAGGGGAACGATTCACCCCTCCACTTT
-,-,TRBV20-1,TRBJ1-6,CSATQTGNSYNSPLHF,TGCAGTGCTACCCAAACAGGGAATTCCTATAATTCACCCCTCCACTTT
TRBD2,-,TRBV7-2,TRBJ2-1,CASSPPRGGVVEQFF,TGTGCCAGCAGCCCCCCGAGGGGAGGGGTGGTTGAGCAGTTCTTC
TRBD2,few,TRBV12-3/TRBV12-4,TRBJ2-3,CASRAGVSTDTQYF,TGTGCCAGCAGAGCGGGGGTGAGCACAGATACGCAGTATTTT
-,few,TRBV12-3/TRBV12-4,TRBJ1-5,CASSVQGRRDQPQHF,TGTGCCAGCAGTGTCCAGGGGAGACGGGATCAGCCCCAGCATTTT
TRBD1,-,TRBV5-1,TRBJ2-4,CASSPLDRGLGNIQYF,TGCGCCAGCAGCCCCCTGGACAGGGGGCTCGGAAACATTCAGTACTTC
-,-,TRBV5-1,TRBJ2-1,CASRNREASYNEQFF,TGCGCCAGCAGGAACAGGGAGGCATCCTACAATGAGCAGTTCTTC
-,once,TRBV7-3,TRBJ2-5,CASSLGPEGETQYF,TGTGCCAGCAGCTTGGGACCAGAGGGCGAGACCCAGTACTTC
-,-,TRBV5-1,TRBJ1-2,CASSLGRPDLYGYTF,TGCGCCAGCAGCCTGGGACGGCCCGACCTCTATGGCTACACCTTC
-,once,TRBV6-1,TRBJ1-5,CASILRDFSGQPQHF,TGTGCCAGCATTCTCCGGGACTTCTCCGGACAGCCCCAGCATTTT
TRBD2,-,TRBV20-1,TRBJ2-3,CSAPTSGRIRDTQYF,TGCAGTGCCCCGACTAGCGGGAGAATCCGAGATACGCAGTATTTT
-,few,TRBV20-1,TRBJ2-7,CSASRQGKEQYF,TGCAGTGCTAGTAGGCAGGGGAAGGAGCAGTACTTC
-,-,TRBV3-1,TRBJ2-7,CASSQLGIYEQYF,TGTGCCAGCAGCCAACTCGGGATTTACGAGCAGTACTTC
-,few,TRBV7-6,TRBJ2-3,CASSLGPATDTQYF,TGTGCCAGCAGCTTAGGTCCAGCGACAGATACGCAGTATTTT
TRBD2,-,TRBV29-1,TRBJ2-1,CSVEDWFEREGTVNEQFF,TGCAGCGTTGAAGATTGGTTTGAGCGGGAGGGGACGGTCAATGAGCAGTTCTTC
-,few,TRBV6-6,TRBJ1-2,CASIQGATNYGYTF,TGTGCCAGCATCCAGGGCGCCACTAACTATGGCTACACCTTC
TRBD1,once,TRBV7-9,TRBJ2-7,CASSFTGAPQYF,TGTGCCAGCAGCTTTACAGGGGCCCCTCAGTACTTC
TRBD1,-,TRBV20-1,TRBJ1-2,CSARAGQDIYGYTF,TGCAGTGCTAGAGCCGGACAGGACATCTATGGCTACACCTTC
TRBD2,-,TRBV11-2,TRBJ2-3,CASSSGLGLADSTDTQYF,TGTGCCAGCAGCTCGGGGCTGGGACTAGCGGATAGCACAGATACGCAGTATTTT
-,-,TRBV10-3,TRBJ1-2,CAISFNDQGGNGYTF,TGTGCCATCAGTTTTAACGACCAGGGAGGCAATGGCTACACCTTC
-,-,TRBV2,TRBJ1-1,CASRPSAGTRDTEAFF,TGTGCCAGCAGGCCGTCGGCAGGGACACGGGACACTGAAGCTTTCTTT